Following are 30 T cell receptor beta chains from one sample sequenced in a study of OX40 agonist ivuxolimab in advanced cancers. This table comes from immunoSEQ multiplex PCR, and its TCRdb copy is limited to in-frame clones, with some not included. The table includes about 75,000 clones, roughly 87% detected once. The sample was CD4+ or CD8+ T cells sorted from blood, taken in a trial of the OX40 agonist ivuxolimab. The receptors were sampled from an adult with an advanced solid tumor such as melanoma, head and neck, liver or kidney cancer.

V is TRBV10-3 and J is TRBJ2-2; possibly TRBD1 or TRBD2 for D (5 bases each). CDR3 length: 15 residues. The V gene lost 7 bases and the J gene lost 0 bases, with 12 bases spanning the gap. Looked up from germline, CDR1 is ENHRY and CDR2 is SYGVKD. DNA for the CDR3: TGTGCCATCAAGGGGAGCAGTTCGAACACCGGGGAGCTGTTTTTT. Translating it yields CAIKGSSSNTGELFF.

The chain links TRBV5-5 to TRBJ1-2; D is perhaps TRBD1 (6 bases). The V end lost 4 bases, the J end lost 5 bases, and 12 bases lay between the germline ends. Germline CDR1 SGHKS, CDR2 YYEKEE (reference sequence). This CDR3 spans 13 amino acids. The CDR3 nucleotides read TGTGCCAGCAGCCTCAGGGGCGGGTATGGCTACACCTTC. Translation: CASSLRGGYGYTF.

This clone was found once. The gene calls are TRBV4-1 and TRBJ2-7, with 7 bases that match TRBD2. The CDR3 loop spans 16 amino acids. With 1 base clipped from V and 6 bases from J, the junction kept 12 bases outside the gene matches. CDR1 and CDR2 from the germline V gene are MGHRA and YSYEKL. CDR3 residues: CASSQGGAGLSREQYF. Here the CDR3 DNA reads TGCGCCAGCAGCCAAGGAGGAGCGGGGTTGTCGCGCGAGCAGTACTTC.

DNA for the CDR3: TGTGCCAGCAGTTACTTACAGGGGGCTCAGTACGAGCAGTACTTC. This gives the protein CASSYLQGAQYEQYF. The chain employs TRBV6-5 and TRBJ2-7; 9 nucleotides align to TRBD1. J was trimmed by 4 bases and V by 1 base; bases with no gene match: 5. The CDR3 sequence is 15 residues long. CDR1 is MNHEY, CDR2 SVGAGI, per germline.

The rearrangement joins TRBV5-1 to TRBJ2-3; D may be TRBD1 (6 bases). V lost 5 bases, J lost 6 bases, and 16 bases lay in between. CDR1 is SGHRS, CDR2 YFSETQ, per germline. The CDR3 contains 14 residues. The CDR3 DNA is TGCGCCAGCAGTCAACAGGGCCCCGTGGATACGCAGTATTTT. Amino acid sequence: CASSQQGPVDTQYF.

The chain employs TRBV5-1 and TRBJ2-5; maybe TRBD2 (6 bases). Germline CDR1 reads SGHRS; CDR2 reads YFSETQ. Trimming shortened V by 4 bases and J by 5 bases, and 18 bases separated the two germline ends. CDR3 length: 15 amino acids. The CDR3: CASSRDPISGETQYF. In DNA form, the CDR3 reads TGCGCCAGCAGCCGCGACCCGATCAGCGGGGAGACCCAGTACTTC. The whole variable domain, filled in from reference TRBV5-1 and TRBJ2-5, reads KAGVTQTPRYLIKTRGQQVTLSCSPISGHRSVSWYQQTPGQGLQFLFEYFSETQRNKGNFPGRFSGRQFSNSRSEMNVSTLELGDSALYLCASSRDPISGETQYFGPGTRLLVL.

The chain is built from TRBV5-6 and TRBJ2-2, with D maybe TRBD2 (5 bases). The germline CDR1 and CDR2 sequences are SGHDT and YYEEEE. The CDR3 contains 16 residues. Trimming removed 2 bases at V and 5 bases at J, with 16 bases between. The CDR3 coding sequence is TGTGCCAGCAGCTTTGGAGCGGACGGCTCGACCGGGGAGCTGTTTTTT. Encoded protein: CASSFGADGSTGELFF. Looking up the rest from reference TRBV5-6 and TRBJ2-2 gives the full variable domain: DAGVTQSPTHLIKTRGQQVTLRCSPKSGHDTVSWYQQALGQGPQFIFQYYEEEERQRGNFPDRFSGHQFPNYSSELNVNALLLGDSALYLCASSFGADGSTGELFFGEGSRLTVL.

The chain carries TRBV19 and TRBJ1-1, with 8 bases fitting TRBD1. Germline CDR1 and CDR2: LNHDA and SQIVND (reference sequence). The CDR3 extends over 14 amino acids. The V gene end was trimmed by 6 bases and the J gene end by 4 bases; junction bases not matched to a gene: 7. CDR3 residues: CASSEQGGGTEAFF. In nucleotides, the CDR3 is TGTGCCAGTAGCGAACAGGGGGGCGGCACTGAAGCTTTCTTT. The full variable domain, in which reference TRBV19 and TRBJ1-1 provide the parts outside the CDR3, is DGGITQSPKYLFRKEGQNVTLSCEQNLNHDAMYWYRQDPGQGLRLIYYSQIVNDFQKGDIAEGYSVSREKKESFPLTVTSAQKNPTAFYLCASSEQGGGTEAFFGQGTRLTVV.

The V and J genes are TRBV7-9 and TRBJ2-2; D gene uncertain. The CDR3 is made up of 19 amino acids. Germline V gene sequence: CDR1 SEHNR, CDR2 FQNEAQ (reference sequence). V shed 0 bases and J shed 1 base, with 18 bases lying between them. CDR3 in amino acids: CASSLAYSQAFKNTGELFF. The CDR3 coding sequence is TGTGCCAGCAGCTTAGCTTACTCCCAGGCTTTTAAGAACACCGGGGAGCTGTTTTTT.

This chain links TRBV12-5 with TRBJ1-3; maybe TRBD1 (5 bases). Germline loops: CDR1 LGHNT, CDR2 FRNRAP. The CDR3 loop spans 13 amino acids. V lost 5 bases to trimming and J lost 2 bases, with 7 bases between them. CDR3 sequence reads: CASGAGAGNTIYF. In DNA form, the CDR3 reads TGTGCTAGTGGTGCGGGGGCTGGAAACACCATATATTTT. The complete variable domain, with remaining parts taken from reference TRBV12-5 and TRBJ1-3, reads DARVTQTPRHKVTEMGQEVTMRCQPILGHNTVFWYRQTMMQGLELLAYFRNRAPLDDSGMPKDRFSAEMPDATLATLKIQPSEPRDSAVYFCASGAGAGNTIYFGEGSWLTVV.

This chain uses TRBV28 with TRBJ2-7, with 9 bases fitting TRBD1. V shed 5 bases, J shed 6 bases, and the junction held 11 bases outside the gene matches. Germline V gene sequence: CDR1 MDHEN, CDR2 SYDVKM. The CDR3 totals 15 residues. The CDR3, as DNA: TGTGCCAGCAGTCACCGGGACAGGGCTGTGCGCGAGCAGTACTTC. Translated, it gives CASSHRDRAVREQYF.

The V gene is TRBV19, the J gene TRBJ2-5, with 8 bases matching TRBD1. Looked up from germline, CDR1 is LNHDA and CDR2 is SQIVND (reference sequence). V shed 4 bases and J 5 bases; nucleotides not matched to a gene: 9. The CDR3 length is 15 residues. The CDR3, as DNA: TGTGCCAGTAGTAATACCGGGACAGGACGGGAGACCCAGTACTTC. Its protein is CASSNTGTGRETQYF. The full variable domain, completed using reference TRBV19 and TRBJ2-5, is DGGITQSPKYLFRKEGQNVTLSCEQNLNHDAMYWYRQDPGQGLRLIYYSQIVNDFQKGDIAEGYSVSREKKESFPLTVTSAQKNPTAFYLCASSNTGTGRETQYFGPGTRLLVL.

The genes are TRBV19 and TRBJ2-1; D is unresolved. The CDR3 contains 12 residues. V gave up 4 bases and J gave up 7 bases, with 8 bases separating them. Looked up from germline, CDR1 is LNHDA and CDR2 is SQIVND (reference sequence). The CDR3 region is CASSKGPNEQFF. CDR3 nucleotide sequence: TGTGCCAGTAGTAAAGGGCCGAATGAGCAGTTCTTC.

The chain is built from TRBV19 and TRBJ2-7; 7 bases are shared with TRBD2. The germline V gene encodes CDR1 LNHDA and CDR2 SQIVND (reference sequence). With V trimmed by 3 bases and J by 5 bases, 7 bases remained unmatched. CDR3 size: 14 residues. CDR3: CASSIVSGTNEQYF. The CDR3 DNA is TGTGCCAGTAGTATCGTTTCAGGGACTAACGAGCAGTACTTC.

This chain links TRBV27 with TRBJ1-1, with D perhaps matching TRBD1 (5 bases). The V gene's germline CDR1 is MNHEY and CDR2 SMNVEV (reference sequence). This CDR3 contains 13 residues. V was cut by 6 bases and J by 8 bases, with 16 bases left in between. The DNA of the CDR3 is TGTGCCAGCAGCCATCAAGACAGCCCCGAAGCTTTCTTT. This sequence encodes CASSHQDSPEAFF.

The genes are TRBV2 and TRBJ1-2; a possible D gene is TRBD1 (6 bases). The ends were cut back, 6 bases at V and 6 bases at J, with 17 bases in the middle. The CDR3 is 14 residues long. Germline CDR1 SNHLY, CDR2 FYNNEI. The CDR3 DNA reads TGTGCCAGCAGGGCATCCCAGGGGCGACATGGCTACACCTTC. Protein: CASRASQGRHGYTF.

The CDR3 loop is CASSTRTGGGQPQHF. CDR3 in DNA: TGTGCCAGCTCAACGCGGACAGGGGGCGGTCAGCCCCAGCATTTT. The chain employs TRBV18 and TRBJ1-5; TRBD1 matches at 11 bases. This CDR3 is built from 15 residues. CDR1 is KGHSH and CDR2 is LQKENI in the germline V gene. J gave up 6 bases and V 5 bases, and 6 bases lay outside the gene matches.

In nucleotides, the CDR3 is TGTGCCAGCAGGACACCGGGACATTTGAACACTGAAGCTTTCTTT. Encoded protein: CASRTPGHLNTEAFF. The rearrangement links TRBV28 to TRBJ1-1; D is perhaps TRBD1 (6 bases). This CDR3 contains 15 residues. Germline-derived CDR1 and CDR2 are MDHEN and SYDVKM. V was shortened by 6 bases and J by 0 bases, with 14 bases between the two germline ends.

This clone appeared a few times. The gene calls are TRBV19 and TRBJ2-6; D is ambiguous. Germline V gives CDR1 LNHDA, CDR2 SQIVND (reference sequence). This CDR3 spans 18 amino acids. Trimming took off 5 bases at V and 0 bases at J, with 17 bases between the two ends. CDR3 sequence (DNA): TGTGCCAGTAGTCCAGGTTTGGGGAAGAGCTCTGGGGCCAACGTCCTGACTTTC. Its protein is CASSPGLGKSSGANVLTF.

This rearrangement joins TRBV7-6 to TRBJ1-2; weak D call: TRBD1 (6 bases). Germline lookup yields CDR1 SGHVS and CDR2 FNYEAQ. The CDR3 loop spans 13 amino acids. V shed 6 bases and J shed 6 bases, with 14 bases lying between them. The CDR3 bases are TGTGCCAGCAGAGCAACAGGGAGTCATGGCTACACCTTC. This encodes CASRATGSHGYTF.

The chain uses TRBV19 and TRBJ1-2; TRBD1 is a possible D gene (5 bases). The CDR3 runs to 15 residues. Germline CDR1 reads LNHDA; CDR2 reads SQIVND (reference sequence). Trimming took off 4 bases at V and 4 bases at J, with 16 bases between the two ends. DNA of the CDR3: TGTGCCAGTAGTACCGGGGCGGCAGGAGTCTATGGCTACACCTTC. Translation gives CASSTGAAGVYGYTF.

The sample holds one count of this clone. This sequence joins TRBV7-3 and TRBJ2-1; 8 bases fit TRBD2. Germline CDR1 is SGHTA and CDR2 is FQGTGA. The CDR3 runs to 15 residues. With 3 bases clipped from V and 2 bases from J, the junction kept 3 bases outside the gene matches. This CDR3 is CASSLTSETYNEQFF. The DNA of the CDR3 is TGTGCCAGCAGCTTGACTAGCGAGACCTACAATGAGCAGTTCTTC.

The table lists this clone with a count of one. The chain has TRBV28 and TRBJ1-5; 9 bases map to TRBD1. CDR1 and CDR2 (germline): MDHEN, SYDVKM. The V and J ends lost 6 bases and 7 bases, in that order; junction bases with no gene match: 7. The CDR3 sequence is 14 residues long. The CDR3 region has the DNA TGTGCCAGCAGGGAACAGGGGGCTGGACAGCCCCAGCATTTT. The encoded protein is CASREQGAGQPQHF.

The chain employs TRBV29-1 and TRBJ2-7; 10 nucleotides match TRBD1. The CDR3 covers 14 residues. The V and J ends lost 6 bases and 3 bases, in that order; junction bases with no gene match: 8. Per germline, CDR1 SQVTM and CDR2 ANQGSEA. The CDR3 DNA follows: TGCAGCGTCATTCCGACAGGGGGCGACTACGAGCAGTACTTC. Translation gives CSVIPTGGDYEQYF.

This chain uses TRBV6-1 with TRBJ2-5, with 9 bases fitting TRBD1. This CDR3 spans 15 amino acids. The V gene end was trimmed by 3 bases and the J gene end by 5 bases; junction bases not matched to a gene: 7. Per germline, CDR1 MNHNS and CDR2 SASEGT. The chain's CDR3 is CASSEGGQGGETQYF. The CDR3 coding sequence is TGTGCCAGCAGTGAGGGGGGACAGGGAGGGGAGACCCAGTACTTC.

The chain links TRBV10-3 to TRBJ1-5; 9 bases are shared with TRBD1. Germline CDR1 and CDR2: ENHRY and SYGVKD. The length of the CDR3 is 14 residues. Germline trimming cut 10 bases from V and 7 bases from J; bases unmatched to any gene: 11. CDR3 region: CASHRDRVTQPQHF. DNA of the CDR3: TGTGCCAGTCACCGGGACAGGGTTACCCAGCCCCAGCATTTT.

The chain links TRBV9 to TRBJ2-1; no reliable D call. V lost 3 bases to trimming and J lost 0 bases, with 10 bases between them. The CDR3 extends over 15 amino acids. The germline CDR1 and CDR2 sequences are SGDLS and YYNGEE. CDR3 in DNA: TGTGCCAGCAGCGCCGGGTCAGGCTCCTACAATGAGCAGTTCTTC. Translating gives CASSAGSGSYNEQFF.

The CDR3 protein is CASTPGQGAGGYTF. The DNA for the CDR3 is TGCGCCAGCACCCCTGGACAGGGGGCGGGCGGCTACACCTTC. The gene calls are TRBV5-1 and TRBJ1-2; TRBD1 matches 11 bases. The CDR3 sequence is 14 residues long. The germline V gene has CDR1 SGHRS and CDR2 YFSETQ. After removal of 6 bases from V and 8 bases from J, the junction contained 9 bases not matched to a gene.

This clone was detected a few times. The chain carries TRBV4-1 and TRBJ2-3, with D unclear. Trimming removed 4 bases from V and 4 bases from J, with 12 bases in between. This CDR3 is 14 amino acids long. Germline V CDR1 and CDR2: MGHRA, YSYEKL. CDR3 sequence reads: CASSPLGLADTQYF. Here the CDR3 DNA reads TGCGCCAGCAGCCCTTTGGGCCTAGCAGATACGCAGTATTTT.

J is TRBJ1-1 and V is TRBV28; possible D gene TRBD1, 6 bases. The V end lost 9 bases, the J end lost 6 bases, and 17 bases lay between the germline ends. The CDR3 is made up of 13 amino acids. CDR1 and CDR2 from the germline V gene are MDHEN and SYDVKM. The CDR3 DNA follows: TGTGCCAGTTTTACAGGGTCGACAGCTGAAGCTTTCTTT. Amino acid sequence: CASFTGSTAEAFF.